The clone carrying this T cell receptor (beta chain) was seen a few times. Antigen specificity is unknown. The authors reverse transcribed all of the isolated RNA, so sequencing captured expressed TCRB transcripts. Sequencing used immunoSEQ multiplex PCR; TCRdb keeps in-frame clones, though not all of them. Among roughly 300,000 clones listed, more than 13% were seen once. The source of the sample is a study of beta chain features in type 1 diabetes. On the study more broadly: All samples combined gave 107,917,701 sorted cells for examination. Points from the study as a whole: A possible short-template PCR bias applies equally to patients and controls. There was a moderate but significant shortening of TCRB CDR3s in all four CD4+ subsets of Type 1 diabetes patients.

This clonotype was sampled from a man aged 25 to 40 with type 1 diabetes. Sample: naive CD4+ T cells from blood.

The CDR3 reads CSADTRDEQFF. Written as DNA, the CDR3 is TGCAGTGCTGATACCCGGGATGAGCAGTTCTTC. This chain uses TRBV20-1 with TRBJ2-1, with D unresolved. This CDR3 is 11 amino acids long. The V end lost 5 bases, the J end lost 8 bases, and 10 bases lay between the germline ends. From germline, CDR1 is DFQATT and CDR2 SNEGSKA (reference sequence).